The 24 T cell receptor beta chains presented below share a single source sample, sequenced in a study of CD8+ T cells in alopecia areata. Sorting of CD4+ cells into CD25+CD127- cells was performed for a few patients. RNA extraction and reverse transcription yielded cDNA as sequencing template. Measured with immunoSEQ multiplex PCR; TCRdb has only the in-frame clones, and not every one. The profile shows under 9,000 clones, less than 75% of them singletons. The sample taken for sequencing was CD4+ Tregs sorted from blood. These receptors all come from a human donor with alopecia areata.

The chain joins TRBV18 to TRBJ2-7; TRBD2 aligns across 11 bases. CDR1 is KGHSH, CDR2 LQKENI, per germline. Germline trimming cut 3 bases from V and 3 bases from J; bases unmatched to any gene: 7. CDR3 length equals 16 residues. The DNA for the CDR3 is TGTGCCAGCTCACCCGTCATTACTAGCGGGAGCTACGAGCAGTACTTC. It translates to CASSPVITSGSYEQYF. Full variable domain (outside the CDR3, taken from reference TRBV18 and TRBJ2-7): NAGVMQNPRHLVRRRGQEARLRCSPMKGHSHVYWYRQLPEEGLKFMVYLQKENIIDESGMPKERFSAEFPKEGPSILRIQQVVRGDSAAYFCASSPVITSGSYEQYFGPGTRLTVT.

The chain couples TRBV7-2 to TRBJ2-4; either TRBD1 or TRBD2 may fit D (5 bases each). The CDR3 loop spans 14 amino acids. The ends were cut back, 5 bases at V and 11 bases at J, with 19 bases in the middle. Germline V gene sequence: CDR1 SGHTA, CDR2 FQGNSA. CDR3 bases: TGTGCCAGCAGCCGGGACCCACTAGGGCCCTTTCAGTACTTC. Encoded protein: CASSRDPLGPFQYF.

The chain uses TRBV10-2 and TRBJ1-5; tentatively, D is TRBD1 (5 bases). The V end was cut by 8 bases, the J end by 3 bases, with 11 bases between. This CDR3 comprises 13 residues. Looked up from germline, CDR1 is WSHSY and CDR2 is SAAADI. The CDR3 loop reads CASWWGVNQPQHF. For the CDR3, the DNA is TGCGCCAGCTGGTGGGGGGTCAATCAGCCCCAGCATTTT.

V and J are TRBV4-1 and TRBJ2-7; 9 nucleotides line up with TRBD2. Looked up from germline, CDR1 is MGHRA and CDR2 is YSYEKL. V was pared by 1 base and J by 3 bases, with 7 bases of the junction left unmatched. The CDR3 has 16 residues. This CDR3 reads CASSQGRGSGSYEQYF. CDR3 in DNA: TGCGCCAGCAGCCAAGGTCGTGGTAGCGGGAGCTACGAGCAGTACTTC.

This clone has more than one count but fewer than ten. This rearrangement joins TRBV7-2 to TRBJ2-3; TRBD2 aligns across 9 bases. This CDR3 spans 16 amino acids. Germline loops: CDR1 SGHTA, CDR2 FQGNSA. V shed 2 bases, J shed 4 bases, and the junction held 7 bases outside the gene matches. DNA for the CDR3: TGTGCCAGCAGCTTACATGGCGGGGGGGCGGCAGATACGCAGTATTTT. The encoded protein is CASSLHGGGAADTQYF.

This chain connects TRBV6-6 to TRBJ1-2; no clear D gene. Trimming pared 10 bases from V and 4 bases from J, leaving 19 bases between. Per germline, CDR1 MNHNY and CDR2 SVGAGI (reference sequence). CDR3 length: 14 amino acids. Here the CDR3 reads CAITPTGPIYGYTF. The CDR3 region has the DNA TGTGCCATCACTCCCACCGGGCCAATCTATGGCTACACCTTC.

The V gene is TRBV7-3, the J gene TRBJ2-7; a possible D gene is TRBD1 (6 bases). Germline CDR1 SGHTA, CDR2 FQGTGA. The CDR3 spans 15 residues. V was shortened by 0 bases and J by 4 bases, with 13 bases between the two germline ends. The DNA for the CDR3 is TGTGCCAGCAGCTTAACGGTTGCGCAGGGGTACGAGCAGTACTTC. Translating gives CASSLTVAQGYEQYF.

This clone occurred a few times. The chain couples TRBV4-1 to TRBJ2-1, with 8 positions matching TRBD2. This CDR3 has 18 residues. CDR1 is MGHRA and CDR2 is YSYEKL in the germline V gene. The V gene end was trimmed by 0 bases and the J gene end by 5 bases; junction bases not matched to a gene: 12. CDR3 sequence: CASSQEEWREALDNEQFF. DNA of the CDR3: TGCGCCAGCAGCCAAGAGGAGTGGCGGGAGGCCCTCGACAATGAGCAGTTCTTC.

The chain links TRBV7-8 to TRBJ2-1; 7 bases are shared with TRBD1. The CDR3 is made up of 15 amino acids. With V trimmed by 5 bases and J by 9 bases, 13 bases remained unmatched. The germline CDR1 and CDR2 sequences are SGHVS and FQNEAQ. This chain's CDR3 is CASSLRQGRGGEQFF. CDR3 bases: TGTGCCAGCAGCCTAAGACAGGGAAGGGGCGGTGAGCAGTTCTTC.

This clone has just a few counts. The gene calls are TRBV7-2 and TRBJ2-3; 14 bases are shared with TRBD2. Germline CDR1 is SGHTA and CDR2 is FQGNSA. V lost 4 bases, J lost 5 bases, and 8 bases stayed unmatched. The CDR3 consists of 17 residues. The CDR3 DNA reads as TGTGCCAGCAGCTATGCAACAGGACTAGCGGGGGGAGATACGCAGTATTTT. This encodes CASSYATGLAGGDTQYF.

Here the CDR3 DNA reads TGTGCCAGCAGTTCCCGGGACAGAGTAGCCAAAAACATTCAGTACTTC. It yields the protein CASSSRDRVAKNIQYF. J is TRBJ2-4 and V is TRBV6-6; 7 nucleotides line up with TRBD1. The CDR3 sequence is 16 residues long. Germline CDR1 is MNHNY and CDR2 is SVGAGI (reference sequence). Trimming removed 4 bases from V and 0 bases from J; junction bases left unmatched: 6.

The chain couples TRBV7-9 to TRBJ2-1; 14 bases fit TRBD2. The germline V gene encodes CDR1 SEHNR and CDR2 FQNEAQ (reference sequence). The CDR3 spans 18 residues. Trimming removed 5 bases from V and 1 base from J; junction bases left unmatched: 7. The CDR3 DNA is TGTGCCAGCAGCATATTGGGACTAGCGGGGGAATCCTACAATGAGCAGTTCTTC. Translated: CASSILGLAGESYNEQFF.

The rearrangement links TRBV19 to TRBJ2-1; 10 bases agree with TRBD1. The V segment lost 3 bases and the J segment 4 bases; nucleotides outside the gene matches: 6. The V gene's germline CDR1 is LNHDA and CDR2 SQIVND (reference sequence). This CDR3 is 16 amino acids long. The CDR3 reads CASSILVDRGYNEQFF. CDR3 nucleotide sequence: TGTGCCAGTAGTATCCTCGTGGACAGGGGGTACAATGAGCAGTTCTTC. Complete variable domain (other parts from reference TRBV19 and TRBJ2-1): DGGITQSPKYLFRKEGQNVTLSCEQNLNHDAMYWYRQDPGQGLRLIYYSQIVNDFQKGDIAEGYSVSREKKESFPLTVTSAQKNPTAFYLCASSILVDRGYNEQFFGPGTRLTVL.

J is TRBJ2-3 and V is TRBV7-2; D tentatively fits TRBD1 or TRBD2 (5 bases each). Germline assignment: CDR1 SGHTA and CDR2 FQGNSA. The CDR3 has 14 residues. Trimming shortened V by 0 bases and J by 6 bases, and 10 bases separated the two germline ends. CDR3 bases: TGTGCCAGCAGCTTAGCGAGGGGCGCGGATACGCAGTATTTT. It specifies CASSLARGADTQYF.

The chain carries TRBV27 and TRBJ2-3; D is ambiguous. Germline V gene lookup returns CDR1 MNHEY and CDR2 SMNVEV (reference sequence). V dropped 7 bases and J dropped 0 bases, with 17 bases sitting between them. The CDR3 is 16 amino acids. The CDR3 region is CASMKGGMPSTDTQYF. The CDR3 bases are TGTGCCAGCATGAAGGGCGGAATGCCTAGCACAGATACGCAGTATTTT.

V and J are TRBV7-2 and TRBJ2-5; TRBD1 matches at 9 bases. The CDR3 is made up of 15 amino acids. The junction had 8 bases not matched to a gene; V was cut back by 4 bases and J by 5 bases. Germline V CDR1 and CDR2: SGHTA, FQGNSA. The CDR3 bases are TGTGCCAGCAGCTCCACCCCCGGGACAGGGGAGACCCAGTACTTC. Translating gives CASSSTPGTGETQYF. The full variable domain, rest sourced from reference TRBV7-2 and TRBJ2-5, is GAGVSQSPSNKVTEKGKDVELRCDPISGHTALYWYRQSLGQGLEFLIYFQGNSAPDKSGLPSDRFSAERTGGSVSTLTIQRTQQEDSAVYLCASSSTPGTGETQYFGPGTRLLVL.

The gene calls are TRBV27 and TRBJ1-3; the D gene is possibly TRBD1 (5 bases). V gave up 8 bases and J gave up 7 bases, with 18 bases separating them. CDR1 and CDR2 from the germline V gene are MNHEY and SMNVEV (reference sequence). The CDR3 has 14 amino acids. The CDR3: CASRGTGRRNTIYF. For the CDR3, the DNA is TGTGCCAGCCGGGGGACTGGCCGCAGGAACACCATATATTTT.

In this sample, this clone turned up once. The genes are TRBV27 and TRBJ1-5; D is possibly TRBD1 (6 bases). The CDR3 runs to 15 residues. Per germline, CDR1 MNHEY and CDR2 SMNVEV (reference sequence). V was cut by 5 bases and J by 8 bases, with 19 bases left in between. CDR3 residues: CASSISQGGGKPQHF. CDR3 DNA: TGTGCCAGCAGTATTTCACAGGGCGGGGGGAAGCCCCAGCATTTT.

This clone was picked up one time. V and J are TRBV5-4 and TRBJ2-5; a weak D match, TRBD2 (6 bases). Germline lookup yields CDR1 SGHNT and CDR2 YYREEE (reference sequence). Trimming left V 4 bases short and J 5 bases short, with 21 bases between. The CDR3 covers 16 residues. The CDR3 here is CASSPSPYGSLETQYF. In DNA form, the CDR3 reads TGTGCCAGCAGCCCTAGCCCCTACGGGAGCTTGGAGACCCAGTACTTC.

This rearrangement joins TRBV6-1 to TRBJ1-1; no clear D. The CDR3 runs to 14 residues. The germline V gene has CDR1 MNHNS and CDR2 SASEGT. V was trimmed by 2 bases and J by 6 bases, leaving 13 bases between them. The CDR3 bases are TGTGCCAGCAGTGAATTAGGGAAGGGAGCTGAAGCTTTCTTT. This gives the protein CASSELGKGAEAFF.

J is TRBJ2-5 and V is TRBV2; D gene unclear. CDR1 is SNHLY, CDR2 FYNNEI, per germline. V was cut by 3 bases and J by 3 bases, with 11 bases left in between. The CDR3 totals 14 residues. The CDR3: CASSDERFKETQYF. For the CDR3, the DNA is TGTGCCAGCAGTGATGAGCGTTTTAAAGAGACCCAGTACTTC.

This sequence joins TRBV4-1 and TRBJ2-1, with TRBD2 identical over 9 bases. V dropped 1 base and J dropped 7; count of bases not matched to a gene: 11. Germline CDR1 MGHRA, CDR2 YSYEKL. The CDR3 runs to 17 residues. CDR3: CASSQGWREGILNEQFF. In DNA, the CDR3 is TGCGCCAGCAGCCAAGGATGGCGGGAGGGGATACTAAATGAGCAGTTCTTC.

V is TRBV18 and J is TRBJ2-2; D uncertain. The CDR3 is 14 amino acids. The germline CDR1 and CDR2 sequences are KGHSH and LQKENI. V dropped 0 bases and J dropped 6 bases, with 8 bases sitting between them. DNA for the CDR3: TGTGCCAGCTCACCACCTTATCCCCCCGGGGAGCTGTTTTTT. Translation: CASSPPYPPGELFF.

The V and J genes are TRBV30 and TRBJ2-1, with TRBD2 matching over 12 bases. The CDR3 is 17 amino acids. J lost 7 bases, V lost 1 base, and 11 bases had no gene match. CDR1 is GTSNPN and CDR2 is SVGIG in the germline V gene (reference sequence). CDR3 DNA sequence: TGTGCCTGGAGTGCATATCTAGCGGGGGGGCGTAGGAATGAGCAGTTCTTC. It translates to CAWSAYLAGGRRNEQFF.